The clone carrying this TCR beta chain was seen only a few times. CDR1 is MGHRA and CDR2 is YSYEKL in the germline V gene. This CDR3 comprises 17 residues. The V end lost 0 bases, the J end lost 0 bases, and 9 bases lay between the germline ends. The sample comes from a study of blood T cell repertoires in COVID-19. The assay was immunoSEQ multiplex PCR, and TCRdb's table has in-frame clones only and misses some. Counted here are about 350,000 clones, about nine tenths occurring once; the ten biggest clones make up around 4%. This TCR came from a woman in her sixties or seventies with COVID-19, enrolled during active disease. Sample: peripheral blood. The chain uses TRBV4-1 and TRBJ1-6, with D possibly TRBD1 on 6 matching bases. Here the CDR3 DNA reads TGCGCCAGCAGCCAAGAAACAGGGCTCTCCTATAATTCACCCCTCCACTTT. Its translation: CASSQETGLSYNSPLHF.